This passage covers 27 T cell receptor beta chains from one sample sequenced in a study of identical twins. TCRdb ran MiXCR on the 5' RACE reads and lists one entry per CDR3 protein. The sample shows 130,000 to 150,000 distinct CDR3 sequences, 3.5% of them seen only once. The sequenced sample consisted of memory T cells sorted from blood. The receptors derive from a man aged 18 to 29 in good health.

This clonotype turned up a few times. This rearrangement joins TRBV24-1 to TRBJ2-5; TRBD2 is a possible D gene (6 bases). The germline V and J ends were trimmed by 6 bases and 5 bases, with 24 bases remaining between them. Per germline, CDR1 KGHDR and CDR2 SFDVKD. The length of the CDR3 is 17 residues. The CDR3 loop is CATSKTAGHRGRETQYF. The CDR3 DNA follows: TGTGCCACCAGTAAGACGGCGGGGCACCGAGGGCGGGAGACCCAGTACTTC.

This clonotype appeared many times. The genes are TRBV30 and TRBJ2-1; D is uncertain. Germline loops: CDR1 GTSNPN, CDR2 SVGIG (reference sequence). V gave up 7 bases and J gave up 3 bases, with 4 bases separating them. The CDR3 is 10 amino acids. Here the CDR3 DNA reads TGTGCCTACTACTACAATGAGCAGTTCTTC. As protein: CAYYYNEQFF.

This clonotype was seen many times. The chain uses TRBV12-3 or TRBV12-4 and TRBJ2-7; D call uncertain. With 6 bases removed from V and 3 bases from J, the gap between germline ends came to 9 bases. The CDR3 loop spans 12 amino acids. The CDR3: CASSLYSYEQYF. The CDR3 DNA follows: TGTGCCAGCAGCCTATACAGCTACGAGCAGTACTTC.

This clonotype appeared many times. The genes are TRBV4-3 and TRBJ2-7; TRBD1 matches at 9 bases. The CDR3 extends over 13 amino acids. The germline V gene encodes CDR1 LGHNA and CDR2 YSLEER. J lost 6 bases, V lost 3 bases, and 3 bases had no gene match. CDR3 nucleotides: TGCGCCAGCAGCCAGGCGACAGGGGGCGAGCAGTACTTC. Residues: CASSQATGGEQYF.

The CDR3 DNA is TGTGCCAGCAGCTTGTCCGGGACAGCGCTAGCCAAAAACATTCAGTACTTC. This codes for CASSLSGTALAKNIQYF. The rearrangement joins TRBV7-9 to TRBJ2-4; 7 bases map to TRBD1. The V gene end was trimmed by 3 bases and the J gene end by 0 bases; junction bases not matched to a gene: 8. The CDR3 length is 17 residues. Looked up from germline, CDR1 is SEHNR and CDR2 is FQNEAQ (reference sequence).

Concerning this clonotype: A single base separates this from a much larger clone, so it may be a read error. V gene TRBV7-8 combines with J gene TRBJ1-6; D unresolved. V lost 0 bases to trimming and J lost 0 bases, with 12 bases between them. The CDR3 extends over 18 amino acids. The germline CDR1 and CDR2 sequences are SGHVS and FQNEAQ. The CDR3 DNA reads as TGTGCCAGCAGCTTAGCGCGGCAGCAAAGCTCCTATAATTCACCCCTCCACTTT. It translates to CASSLARQQSSYNSPLHF. Full variable domain (remainder filled in from reference TRBV7-8 and TRBJ1-6): GAGVSQSPRYKVAKRGQDVALRCDPISGHVSLFWYQQALGQGPEFLTYFQNEAQLDKSGLPSDRFFAERPEGSVSTLKIQRTQQEDSAVYLCASSLARQQSSYNSPLHFGNGTRLTVT.

The genes are TRBV9 and TRBJ2-5, with D possibly TRBD1 on 5 matching bases. This CDR3 is built from 14 residues. V was shortened by 0 bases and J by 5 bases, with 11 bases between the two germline ends. Germline V lookup: CDR1 SGDLS, CDR2 YYNGEE. The chain's CDR3 is CASSVGAGLETQYF. The CDR3 nucleotides are TGTGCCAGCAGCGTAGGTGCAGGGTTGGAGACCCAGTACTTC.

This clonotype was counted at least ten times. The rearrangement links TRBV5-1 to TRBJ1-2; D may be TRBD1 (5 bases). CDR3 length: 17 amino acids. CDR1 SGHRS and CDR2 YFSETQ come from the germline V gene. Trimming stripped 4 bases from V and 1 base from J, with 20 bases between. CDR3: CASSEDRDQPLNYGYTF. CDR3 nucleotides: TGCGCCAGCAGCGAGGACCGGGACCAACCTCTTAACTATGGCTACACCTTC.

This clonotype occurred many times. This chain links TRBV6-5 with TRBJ2-5, with D maybe TRBD2 (5 bases). Trimming took off 10 bases at V and 5 bases at J, with 11 bases between the two ends. The CDR3 totals 11 residues. Germline lookup yields CDR1 MNHEY and CDR2 SVGAGI. The CDR3 DNA follows: TGTGCCACCCAACGCGGGGAGACCCAGTACTTC. It specifies CATQRGETQYF.

This clonotype came up many times. The rearrangement uses TRBV11-2 and TRBJ1-2, with D perhaps TRBD1 (6 bases). The CDR3 is 16 residues long. Germline CDR1 is SGHAT and CDR2 is FQNNGV. Trimming left V 5 bases short and J 7 bases short, with 23 bases between. The CDR3 bases are TGTGCCAGCAGCACGGTGGGGGGACAAGGGGGGGCTGGCTACACCTTC. Translated: CASSTVGGQGGAGYTF. Full variable domain (rest looked up from reference TRBV11-2 and TRBJ1-2): EAGVAQSPRYKIIEKRQSVAFWCNPISGHATLYWYQQILGQGPKLLIQFQNNGVVDDSQLPKDRFSAERLKGVDSTLKIQPAKLEDSAVYLCASSTVGGQGGAGYTFGSGTRLTVV.

This chain links TRBV7-6 with TRBJ2-7, with TRBD1 identical over 9 bases. After removal of 5 bases from V and 3 bases from J, the junction contained 8 bases not matched to a gene. Germline V gives CDR1 SGHVS, CDR2 FNYEAQ. There are 15 residues in the CDR3. The CDR3 loop is CASSRGTGMNYEQYV. In DNA form, the CDR3 reads TGTGCCAGCAGCCGGGGGACAGGGATGAACTACGAGCAGTACGTC.

This clonotype was seen at least ten times. The rearrangement uses TRBV11-3 and TRBJ2-1; D not resolved. This CDR3 has 15 amino acids. Germline V CDR1 and CDR2: SGHNT, YENEEA. V lost 1 base to trimming and J lost 3 bases, with 10 bases between them. The CDR3: CASSLGALYYNEQFF. CDR3 DNA sequence: TGTGCCAGCAGCTTAGGCGCCCTCTACTACAATGAGCAGTTCTTC.

There are many counts of this clonotype. CDR3 in DNA: TGCGCCAGCAGCCCCGGACAGGGGGGACTCTACGAGCAGTACTTC. It specifies CASSPGQGGLYEQYF. The V gene is TRBV5-1, the J gene TRBJ2-7, with TRBD1 matching over 10 bases. Germline assignment: CDR1 SGHRS and CDR2 YFSETQ. CDR3 length equals 15 residues. The junction had 7 bases not matched to a gene; V was cut back by 4 bases and J by 3 bases.

This clonotype was seen at least ten times. The chain joins TRBV28 to TRBJ2-1; D unclear. CDR1 and CDR2 (germline): MDHEN, SYDVKM. This CDR3 comprises 15 residues. V was trimmed by 2 bases and J by 5 bases, leaving 13 bases between them. DNA of the CDR3: TGTGCCAGCAGTTTAGCGGCCTCGGAAAACAATGAGCAGTTCTTC. Translated, it gives CASSLAASENNEQFF.

This clonotype came up many times. This chain uses TRBV5-1 with TRBJ2-5, with TRBD2 matching 14 bases. After removal of 1 base from V and 4 bases from J, the junction contained 9 bases not matched to a gene. The CDR3 is 18 residues long. Germline values: CDR1 SGHRS, CDR2 YFSETQ. CDR3 nucleotides: TGCGCCAGCAGCTTGTTATCGACTAGCGGGAGGGCCCGAGAGACCCAGTACTTC. It encodes CASSLLSTSGRARETQYF.

There are a few counts of this clonotype. The J gene is TRBJ2-5, the V gene TRBV7-2; 8 nucleotides line up with TRBD2. CDR3 size: 17 residues. In germline, CDR1 is SGHTA, CDR2 FQGNSA. V shed 4 bases and J 5 bases; nucleotides not matched to a gene: 15. The CDR3 DNA is TGTGCCAGCAGCTATCCGGGACTAGTACCCAGCAGGGAGACCCAGTACTTC. This codes for CASSYPGLVPSRETQYF.

This clonotype was seen ten or more times. The V and J genes are TRBV24-1 and TRBJ2-2; D may match TRBD1 or TRBD2 (5 bases each). The germline gives CDR1 KGHDR, CDR2 SFDVKD. This CDR3 is 16 amino acids long. Trimming stripped 4 bases from V and 0 bases from J, with 11 bases between. CDR3 protein: CATSEGRTPNTGELFF. CDR3 nucleotides: TGTGCCACCAGTGAGGGACGGACGCCGAACACCGGGGAGCTGTTTTTT.

This clonotype was observed many times. The chain links TRBV4-2 to TRBJ1-1, with D unresolved. CDR1 LGHNA and CDR2 YNFKEQ come from the germline V gene. CDR3 length: 11 residues. V lost 8 bases, J lost 5 bases, and 9 bases lay in between. The CDR3 here is CASGRGTEAFF. CDR3 nucleotides: TGTGCCAGCGGACGGGGTACTGAAGCTTTCTTT.

This clonotype appeared many times. The rearrangement links TRBV6-1 to TRBJ1-1; D is ambiguous. Trimming removed 9 bases at V and 2 bases at J, with 13 bases between. This CDR3 contains 13 residues. Germline V gene data show CDR1 as MNHNS and CDR2 as SASEGT. The CDR3 bases are TGTGCCAGTACTATCTCAACAAACACTGAAGCTTTCTTT. Translating it yields CASTISTNTEAFF.

This clonotype was seen a handful of times. CDR3 sequence: CASSRGTSGSPSTDTQYF. The CDR3 DNA follows: TGTGCCAGCAGCCGCGGGACTAGCGGGAGTCCTAGCACAGATACGCAGTATTTT. This chain uses TRBV4-2 with TRBJ2-3, with 14 bases that match TRBD2. The V and J ends lost 4 bases and 0 bases, in that order; junction bases with no gene match: 6. Germline lookup yields CDR1 LGHNA and CDR2 YNFKEQ. The CDR3 length is 18 residues.

In its sample, this clonotype was seen many times. The genes are TRBV19 and TRBJ1-5; D may be TRBD1 (6 bases). The CDR3 is 15 amino acids. Trimming pared 6 bases from V and 0 bases from J, leaving 12 bases between. Germline V gene data show CDR1 as LNHDA and CDR2 as SQIVND (reference sequence). In DNA, the CDR3 is TGTGCCAGTAGGGGGGACAAGATTAGCAATCAGCCCCAGCATTTT. It specifies CASRGDKISNQPQHF.

This clonotype has ten or more counts. The chain has TRBV7-2 and TRBJ2-7; tentatively, D is TRBD1 (6 bases). Trimming took off 4 bases at V and 7 bases at J, with 8 bases between the two ends. Germline CDR1 SGHTA, CDR2 FQGNSA. The CDR3 sequence is 11 residues long. The CDR3, as DNA: TGTGCCAGCAGCTCAGGGGTGGAGCAGTACTTC. This translates into CASSSGVEQYF.

This clonotype was counted ten times or more. This sequence joins TRBV29-1 and TRBJ2-1; the D gene is possibly TRBD1 (7 bases). V dropped 7 bases and J dropped 9 bases, with 19 bases sitting between them. Germline lookup yields CDR1 SQVTM and CDR2 ANQGSEA. The CDR3 consists of 13 residues. The DNA of the CDR3 is TGCAGCGATATGGAGGGGGCCGGACGTGAGCAGTTCTTC. This translates into CSDMEGAGREQFF.

This clonotype was recorded at least ten times. The V call is TRBV20-1, the J call TRBJ1-5, with 8 bases identical to TRBD1. Trimming removed 6 bases from V and 7 bases from J; junction bases left unmatched: 5. The length of the CDR3 is 12 residues. The germline gives CDR1 DFQATT, CDR2 SNEGSKA (reference sequence). CDR3 nucleotides: TGCAGTGCCCGGACAGGGACACAGCCCCAGCATTTT. It codes for CSARTGTQPQHF.

This clonotype was observed many times. The rearrangement links TRBV7-2 to TRBJ2-5; 7 bases agree with TRBD1. The CDR3 spans 15 residues. The germline gives CDR1 SGHTA, CDR2 FQGNSA. J was trimmed by 4 bases and V by 1 base; bases with no gene match: 6. CDR3 DNA: TGTGCCAGCAGCTTAGTTAGGGGGCGTGGAGAGACCCAGTACTTC. This codes for CASSLVRGRGETQYF. The full variable domain, completed using reference TRBV7-2 and TRBJ2-5, is GAGVSQSPSNKVTEKGKDVELRCDPISGHTALYWYRQSLGQGLEFLIYFQGNSAPDKSGLPSDRFSAERTGGSVSTLTIQRTQQEDSAVYLCASSLVRGRGETQYFGPGTRLLVL.

In this sample, this clonotype turned up many times. V is TRBV6-2 or TRBV6-3 and J is TRBJ2-1, with 13 bases identical to TRBD2. V lost 2 bases, J lost 0 bases, and 13 bases stayed unmatched. Germline V gene sequence: CDR1 MNHEY, CDR2 SVGEGT. The CDR3 totals 21 residues. The CDR3: CASSYLPPGLAGKSSYNEQFF. The CDR3 nucleotides are TGTGCCAGCAGTTACCTACCGCCGGGACTAGCGGGAAAGAGCTCCTACAATGAGCAGTTCTTC.

This clonotype was recorded at least ten times. The rearrangement joins TRBV24-1 to TRBJ2-1, with D possibly TRBD1 on 5 matching bases. The ends were cut back, 9 bases at V and 5 bases at J, with 10 bases in the middle. The CDR3 is 12 residues long. CDR1 and CDR2 (germline): KGHDR, SFDVKD. CDR3 DNA: TGTGCCACCCGGACAACTCACAATGAGCAGTTCTTC. Translating gives CATRTTHNEQFF.